This T cell receptor beta chain is from a study of shared T cell receptors in the human thymus. Method: immunoSEQ multiplex PCR; TCRdb's copy keeps in-frame clones and lacks some. Of more than 550,000 clones in the sample, more than 70% were seen once. CDR3 length: 13 residues. Trimming at V came to 5 bases and at J to 7 bases, leaving 7 bases not matched to a gene. Per germline, CDR1 MGHRA and CDR2 YSYEKL. The same specimen was also included in a second study, on human thymus T cells. That report notes: During corrective heart surgery, resections were taken, and the thymus tissue came from them.

The material sequenced was thymocytes. This receptor was identified in a boy in the first two years of life with a congenital heart defect. The gene calls are TRBV4-1 and TRBJ2-7; TRBD1 matches at 8 bases. The chain's CDR3 is CASSVRTGREQYF. DNA for the CDR3: TGCGCCAGCAGCGTCCGGACAGGGAGGGAGCAGTACTTC.